The entry below gives a single T cell receptor beta chain sequence along with its context. This clonotype occurred a few times. Its antigen has not been determined. No base qualities exist here, and no much larger clone lies one base off it. This sample stems from a study of T cells after yellow fever vaccination (dated by TCRdb to the late 2010s). About the study as a whole: The SMART-Seq v4 Ultra Low Input RNA kit was used to prepare libraries from fractions with low cell numbers. To track T-cell clones before and after primary and booster YFV17D yellow fever vaccination, bulk TCR alpha and beta repertoires were sequenced longitudinally. The cohort comprised two healthy male donors, one aged 18 to 30 and one aged 30 to 40 years. Bulk PBMC replicates and cell subsets were isolated from blood drawn at multiple timepoints before and after both primary and secondary immunization. The paper's findings and limits, for the study overall: After the booster, most clones that had expanded after primary vaccination were detected again (around 97% of CD4 and around nine tenths of CD8), suggesting broad maintenance of memory. Because only two donors were included in the study, the extent to which the findings can be generalized is limited. FACS-sorted repertoires could contain abundant contaminating clonotypes from the bulk population, so computational filtering was required. Compared with the primary T-cell response, the secondary T-cell response was weaker but faster, peaking on day 5 rather than day 15. A small fraction of clonotypes appeared in both the CD4 and CD8 compartments, likely as a result of convergent recombination.

From its cysteine to its phenylalanine, the CDR3 spans 17 amino acids. The CDR3 DNA has 51 bases and is translated from base 1. Trimming at the junction amounts to 2 bases on V and 3 bases on J, and the germline ends lie 20 bases apart. From a lookup of the germline V gene, CDR1 and CDR2 are SGHRS and YFSETQ. The sample's treatment or condition label, in plain terms: live attenuated yellow fever vaccine strain. Two biological replicates of bulk PBMCs were collected at each blood-draw timepoint. A standard Ficoll-Paque protocol was used to isolate PBMCs from peripheral blood. RNA was extracted with TriZol from bulk PBMCs, CD4 and CD8 fractions, and dextramer-positive and dextramer-negative fractions. TCR cDNA was made using 5'RACE template switching, a step that added a universal primer site and unique molecular identifiers. Priming of cDNA synthesis was performed from both the TCR alpha and TCR beta constant segments. Library amplification involved two PCR steps, and the second step added sample barcodes and sequencing adapters. Sequencing of libraries was performed on Illumina HiSeq 2500 (2x100 bp) or NovaSeq (2x150 bp). Turning to the authors' computational methods: MIGEC handled demultiplexing of reads and collapsing into UMI consensus sequences, while MiXCR performed V(D)J alignment. Vaccine-responding clonotypes were defined with edgeR using replicate PBMC samples, requiring FDR below 0.01 and a log2 fold change above 5 up to day 15. Each bulk clonotype was labeled CD4 or CD8 based on which sequenced repertoire, CD4 or CD8, contained the clonotype at higher abundance. Clones were called with MiXCR by TCRdb after fastp trimmed the public reads at Q25, and only in-frame beta chains were retained. Entries are consolidated by CDR3 protein sequence, retaining the most common genes and DNA. TCRdb's processing, not the authors', yielded these V and J calls. The sample profile shows 300,000 to 400,000 distinct CDR3 sequences; 8% to 10% of them were found once. Jointly, the top ten make up more than 15% of the sample.

The receptor was isolated from a man younger than 35 who received the YFV17D yellow fever vaccine. Sequenced material: PBMCs, taken on the day of the first yellow fever vaccination. The chain was built from TRBV5-1 and TRBJ1-1; the D gene remains uncertain. This receptor has the CDR3 CASSFGPGYVPDTEAFF. The nucleotide sequence reads as follows: TGCGCCAGCAGCTTTGGCCCGGGCTACGTCCCCGACACTGAAGCTTTCTTT.